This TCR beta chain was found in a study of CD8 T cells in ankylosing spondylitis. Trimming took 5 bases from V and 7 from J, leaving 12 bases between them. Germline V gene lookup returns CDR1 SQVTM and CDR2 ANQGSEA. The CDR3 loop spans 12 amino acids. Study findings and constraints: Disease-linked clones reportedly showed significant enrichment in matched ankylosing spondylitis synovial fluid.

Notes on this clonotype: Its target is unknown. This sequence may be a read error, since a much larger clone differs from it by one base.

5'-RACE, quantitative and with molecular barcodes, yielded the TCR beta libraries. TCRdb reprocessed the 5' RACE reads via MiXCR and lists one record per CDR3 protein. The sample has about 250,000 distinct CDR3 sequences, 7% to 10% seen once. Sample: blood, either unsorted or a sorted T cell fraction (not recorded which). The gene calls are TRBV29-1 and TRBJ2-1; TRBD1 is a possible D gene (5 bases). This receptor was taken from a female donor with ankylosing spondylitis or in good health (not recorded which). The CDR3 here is CSVTFRENEQFF. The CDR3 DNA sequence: TGCAGCGTTACTTTCAGGGAAAATGAGCAGTTCTTC.